This TCR beta chain emerged from a study of T-cell memory formation after mild COVID-19. TCRdb reprocessed the 5' RACE reads with MiXCR, giving one entry per CDR3 protein. This sample has 150,000 to 200,000 distinct CDR3 sequences, with about a fifth found just once. This clonotype was seen only a few times. Germline V lookup: CDR1 SGDLS, CDR2 YYNGEE. V lost 1 base, J lost 5 bases, and 7 bases stayed unmatched. This CDR3 is 15 amino acids long. The V gene is TRBV9, the J gene TRBJ2-7, with TRBD1 matching over 9 bases. Sequencing used PBMCs or a T cell subset sorted from them (not recorded which). The clonotype originates from an adult woman who had mild COVID-19 (a few samples of this study predate the infection). Cell type and time point are not known. CDR3 nucleotides: TGTGCCAGCAGCGTATCCGGGACAGGGTCCAACGAGCAGTACTTC. Translating gives CASSVSGTGSNEQYF.